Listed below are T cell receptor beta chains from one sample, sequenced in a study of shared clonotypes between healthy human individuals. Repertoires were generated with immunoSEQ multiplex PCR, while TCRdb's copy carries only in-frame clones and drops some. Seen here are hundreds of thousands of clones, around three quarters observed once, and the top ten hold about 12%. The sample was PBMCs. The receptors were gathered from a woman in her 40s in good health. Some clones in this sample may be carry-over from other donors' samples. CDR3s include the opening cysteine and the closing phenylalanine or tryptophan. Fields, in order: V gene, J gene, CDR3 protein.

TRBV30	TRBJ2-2	CAWEGGLAGTGELVF
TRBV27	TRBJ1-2	CASSRGRGLDYGYTF
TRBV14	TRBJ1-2	CASSSLRDRGRPNYGYTF
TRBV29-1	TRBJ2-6	CRSMGQPGNSSGANVLTF
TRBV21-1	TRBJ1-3	CASSKARALSGNTIYF
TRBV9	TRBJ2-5	CASSRGVETQYF
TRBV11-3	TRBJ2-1	CASSPGASGYNEQFF
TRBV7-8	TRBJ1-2	CASSQGTPGGYTF
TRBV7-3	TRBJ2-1	CASSLGPLAGVEEQFF
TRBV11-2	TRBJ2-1	CASSLAVGSPWNNEQFF
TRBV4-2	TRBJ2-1	CASSQDPGEGYNEQFF
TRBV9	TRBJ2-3	CASSASGSGDTQYF
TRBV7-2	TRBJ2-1	CASARGLGGSNEQFF
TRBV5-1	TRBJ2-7	CASSPQEVGEQYF
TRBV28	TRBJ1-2	CASSLLTKLNGYTF
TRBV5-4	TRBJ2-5	CASSLGLGMGETQYF
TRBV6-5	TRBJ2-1	CASSGSREGYNEQFF
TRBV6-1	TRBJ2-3	CASSESTGGFPSTDTQYF
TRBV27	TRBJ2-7	CASTLPAPGRNSYEQYF
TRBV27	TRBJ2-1	CASSEGREYNEQFF
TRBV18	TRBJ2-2	CASSPPRGAQAGELFF
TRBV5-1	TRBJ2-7	CASSRLAGGPGEQYF
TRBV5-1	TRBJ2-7	CASSLAPALSEQYF
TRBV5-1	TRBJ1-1	CASSLGWRLNTEAFF
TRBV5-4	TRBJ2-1	CASSYSGGGGDEQFF
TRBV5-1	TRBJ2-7	CASSLASGKAYEQYF
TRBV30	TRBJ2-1	CAWIGGRSSSYNEQFF
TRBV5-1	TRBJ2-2	CASSLSLAGATGELFF
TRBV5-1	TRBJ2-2	CASSRDRARTGELFF